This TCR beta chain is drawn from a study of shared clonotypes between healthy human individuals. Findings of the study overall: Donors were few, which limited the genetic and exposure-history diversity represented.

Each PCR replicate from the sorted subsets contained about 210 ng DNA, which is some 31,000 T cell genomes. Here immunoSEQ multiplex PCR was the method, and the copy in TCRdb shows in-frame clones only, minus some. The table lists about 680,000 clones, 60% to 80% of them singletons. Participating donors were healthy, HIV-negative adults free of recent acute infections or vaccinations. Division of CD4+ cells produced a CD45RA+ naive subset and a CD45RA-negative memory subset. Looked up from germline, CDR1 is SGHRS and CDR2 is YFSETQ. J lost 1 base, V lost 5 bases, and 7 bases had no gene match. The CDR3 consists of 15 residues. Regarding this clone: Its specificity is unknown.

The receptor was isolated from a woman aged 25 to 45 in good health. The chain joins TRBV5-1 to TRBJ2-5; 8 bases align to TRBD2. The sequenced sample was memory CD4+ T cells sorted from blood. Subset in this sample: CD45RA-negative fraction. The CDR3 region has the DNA TGCGCCAGCAGTGAAACGGGGGGGCCCCAAGAGACCCAGTACTTC. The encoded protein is CASSETGGPQETQYF.